This T cell receptor beta chain was captured in a study of blood T cells in healthy people across ages. Study at large: When template switching was applied, about one barcoded beta molecule was captured per two T cells. Study-level points and caveats: More naive CD4+ cells and higher diversity were found in long-lived than in aged donors.

There are a few counts of this clonotype. What it recognizes is unknown. Sample-barcoded 5' priming and a J-beta primer mix drove a second PCR of about 7 to 11 cycles. Each cDNA molecule was tagged by a template-switch adaptor with 12 random nucleotides. TCRdb re-called the 5' RACE reads with MiXCR, one entry per CDR3 protein. The sample has about 680,000 distinct CDR3 sequences, 45% to 50% seen once. This sequence was found in a woman aged 60 to 75 in good health. Source material: blood.

CDR3 coding DNA: TGCAGCGTTGGAGGGACCTACTATGGCTACACCTTC. Its translation: CSVGGTYYGYTF. This rearrangement joins TRBV29-1 to TRBJ1-2; perhaps TRBD1 as D (5 bases). The germline V gene encodes CDR1 SQVTM and CDR2 ANQGSEA. The germline V and J ends were trimmed by 4 bases and 3 bases, with 9 bases remaining between them. CDR3 length: 12 amino acids.